A selection of T cell receptor beta chains follows, all from one sample in a study of read filtering for tumor transcriptome and immune sequencing. TCRdb used MiXCR to reprocess the reads, holding one entry per CDR3 protein. The table lists roughly 60,000 distinct CDR3 sequences, around a fifth of them singletons. The sample consisted of a population of CD138-negative cells sorted from bone marrow. The receptors derive from a donor at least 40 years old with multiple myeloma. CDR3s include the opening cysteine and the closing phenylalanine or tryptophan. The D gene is left open where the match is weak. Clone size, where shown, is once, few, many, or a class for clones that have expanded.

d_gene: TRBD1; v_gene: TRBV5-1; abundance: many; j_gene: TRBJ2-7; CDR3aa: CASSYKDRGTNEQYF; CDR3nt: TGCGCCAGCAGCTATAAGGACAGGGGGACAAACGAGCAGTACTTC
d_gene: NA; v_gene: TRBV7-9; abundance: few; j_gene: TRBJ1-3; CDR3aa: CASSFVRGTGNTIYF; CDR3nt: TGTGCCAGCAGCTTCGTTCGGGGGACTGGAAACACCATATATTTT
d_gene: NA; v_gene: TRBV6-4; abundance: few; j_gene: TRBJ2-3; CDR3aa: CASSDGSAGGTDTQYF; CDR3nt: TGTGCCAGCAGTGACGGTAGTGCCGGGGGTACAGATACGCAGTATTTT
d_gene: NA; v_gene: TRBV7-2; abundance: many; j_gene: TRBJ2-7; CDR3aa: CASSLEGGEESEQYF; CDR3nt: TGTGCCAGCAGCTTAGAGGGGGGAGAGGAGAGCGAGCAGTACTTC
d_gene: NA; v_gene: TRBV5-1; abundance: many; j_gene: TRBJ2-1; CDR3aa: CASRRYSYNEQFF; CDR3nt: TGCGCCAGCCGTAGATACTCCTACAATGAGCAGTTCTTC
d_gene: NA; v_gene: TRBV5-8; abundance: few; j_gene: TRBJ2-7; CDR3aa: CASSGREQRSYEQYF; CDR3nt: TGTGCCAGCAGCGGGCGGGAACAACGCTCCTACGAGCAGTACTTC
d_gene: NA; v_gene: TRBV2; abundance: many; j_gene: TRBJ2-1; CDR3aa: CASTQELSAEQFF; CDR3nt: TGTGCCAGCACCCAAGAGCTATCCGCCGAGCAGTTCTTC
d_gene: TRBD1; v_gene: TRBV20-1; abundance: many; j_gene: TRBJ2-3; CDR3aa: CSARVSYGGQGSPRTDTQYF; CDR3nt: TGCAGTGCTAGAGTCTCCTACGGGGGACAGGGTAGTCCACGCACAGATACGCAGTATTTT
d_gene: NA; v_gene: TRBV29-1; abundance: many; j_gene: TRBJ2-2; CDR3aa: CSVWGGSDTGELFF; CDR3nt: TGCAGCGTTTGGGGGGGCTCAGACACCGGGGAGCTGTTTTTT
d_gene: NA; v_gene: TRBV5-1; abundance: NA; j_gene: TRBJ1-1; CDR3aa: CASGPQTGVNTEAFF; CDR3nt: TGCGCCAGCGGCCCCCAGACAGGCGTGAACACTGAAGCTTTCTTT
d_gene: TRBD1; v_gene: TRBV6-1; abundance: many; j_gene: TRBJ2-7; CDR3aa: CASSERDRLIPIF; CDR3nt: TGTGCCAGCAGTGAACGGGACAGGTTGATACCCATCTTC
d_gene: NA; v_gene: TRBV9; abundance: few; j_gene: TRBJ2-7; CDR3aa: CASSVEGMSTSGEQYF; CDR3nt: TGTGCCAGCAGCGTAGAGGGGATGTCCACCAGCGGGGAGCAGTACTTC
d_gene: TRBD1; v_gene: TRBV2; abundance: many; j_gene: TRBJ2-3; CDR3aa: CASSEMEQGARTDTQYF; CDR3nt: TGTGCCAGCAGTGAAATGGAACAGGGGGCCCGCACAGATACGCAGTATTTT
d_gene: NA; v_gene: TRBV7-3; abundance: many; j_gene: TRBJ2-5; CDR3aa: CASSPRGGAFETQYF; CDR3nt: TGTGCCAGCAGCCCAAGGGGGGGGGCATTCGAGACCCAGTACTTC
d_gene: TRBD2; v_gene: TRBV28; abundance: many; j_gene: TRBJ2-1; CDR3aa: CASSTSGLSYNEQFF; CDR3nt: TGTGCCAGCAGCACTAGCGGACTCTCCTACAATGAGCAGTTCTTC
d_gene: NA; v_gene: TRBV6-2/TRBV6-3; abundance: few; j_gene: TRBJ1-5; CDR3aa: CASSRGGLTNQPQHF; CDR3nt: TGTGCCAGCAGTCGGGGAGGGCTTACCAATCAGCCCCAGCATTTT
d_gene: TRBD2; v_gene: TRBV11-2; abundance: few; j_gene: TRBJ2-5; CDR3aa: CASSSPGLAGETQYF; CDR3nt: TGTGCCAGCAGCTCTCCGGGACTAGCGGGAGAGACCCAGTACTTC
d_gene: NA; v_gene: TRBV29-1; abundance: many; j_gene: TRBJ2-3; CDR3aa: CSVGKLGSTDTQYF; CDR3nt: TGCAGCGTGGGCAAGCTCGGTAGCACAGATACGCAGTATTTT
d_gene: NA; v_gene: TRBV6-5; abundance: few; j_gene: TRBJ1-2; CDR3aa: CASSYSRIYYGYTF; CDR3nt: TGTGCCAGCAGTTACTCTCGGATTTACTATGGCTACACCTTC
d_gene: NA; v_gene: TRBV20-1; abundance: NA; j_gene: TRBJ1-2; CDR3aa: CSASVDSSYTF; CDR3nt: TGCAGTGCTAGCGTGGACTCAAGCTACACCTTC
d_gene: NA; v_gene: TRBV11-1; abundance: many; j_gene: TRBJ2-6; CDR3aa: CASSPRTGANVLTF; CDR3nt: TGTGCCAGCAGCCCGAGAACTGGGGCCAACGTCCTGACTTTC
d_gene: NA; v_gene: TRBV28; abundance: NA; j_gene: TRBJ2-2; CDR3aa: CASRWYRDTGELFF; CDR3nt: TGTGCCAGCCGCTGGTACAGGGATACCGGGGAGCTGTTTTTT
d_gene: NA; v_gene: TRBV5-1; abundance: NA; j_gene: TRBJ1-1; CDR3aa: CASSLSGGYTEAFF; CDR3nt: TGCGCCAGCAGCTTGAGCGGGGGCTACACTGAAGCTTTCTTT
d_gene: NA; v_gene: TRBV29-1; abundance: many; j_gene: TRBJ2-5; CDR3aa: CSGVAPPGTQYF; CDR3nt: TGCAGCGGAGTGGCCCCGCCCGGGACCCAGTACTTC
d_gene: NA; v_gene: TRBV5-1; abundance: NA; j_gene: TRBJ2-3; CDR3aa: CACSLEGRGATDTQYF; CDR3nt: TGCGCCTGCAGCTTGGAGGGGCGCGGGGCCACAGATACGCAGTATTTT
d_gene: TRBD2; v_gene: TRBV12-3/TRBV12-4; abundance: many; j_gene: TRBJ2-3; CDR3aa: CASSFRPSGSTDTQYF; CDR3nt: TGTGCCAGCAGTTTCCGACCTAGCGGGAGCACAGATACGCAGTATTTT
d_gene: NA; v_gene: TRBV14; abundance: many; j_gene: TRBJ2-7; CDR3aa: CASSQAHRGGEQYF; CDR3nt: TGTGCCAGCAGCCAAGCCCATAGGGGTGGAGAGCAGTACTTC
d_gene: TRBD1; v_gene: TRBV5-5; abundance: many; j_gene: TRBJ1-1; CDR3aa: CASSLGTGVLRNTEAFF; CDR3nt: TGTGCCAGCAGCCTCGGGACAGGGGTATTGAGGAACACTGAAGCTTTCTTT
d_gene: TRBD2; v_gene: TRBV6-6; abundance: NA; j_gene: TRBJ2-3; CDR3aa: CASGETSGIASTDTQYF; CDR3nt: TGTGCCAGCGGGGAGACTAGCGGGATCGCGAGCACAGATACGCAGTATTTT
d_gene: TRBD2; v_gene: TRBV30; abundance: NA; j_gene: TRBJ2-1; CDR3aa: CAWSVQWSSGNNEQSF; CDR3nt: TGTGCCTGGAGTGTGCAGTGGTCTAGCGGCAACAATGAGCAGTCCTTC
d_gene: NA; v_gene: TRBV5-1; abundance: many; j_gene: TRBJ2-7; CDR3aa: CASSQSSYEQYF; CDR3nt: TGCGCCAGCAGCCAGAGCTCCTACGAGCAGTACTTC
d_gene: NA; v_gene: TRBV28; abundance: many; j_gene: TRBJ2-1; CDR3aa: CASRNSGASYNEQFF; CDR3nt: TGTGCCAGTAGAAACTCGGGGGCCTCCTACAATGAGCAGTTCTTC
d_gene: TRBD1; v_gene: TRBV4-1; abundance: many; j_gene: TRBJ2-2; CDR3aa: CASSHLDRGGTGELFF; CDR3nt: TGCGCCAGCAGCCACCTGGACAGGGGAGGCACCGGGGAGCTGTTTTTT
d_gene: TRBD1; v_gene: TRBV5-1; abundance: many; j_gene: TRBJ2-1; CDR3aa: CASSLEGQGNEQFF; CDR3nt: TGCGCCAGCAGCTTGGAGGGACAGGGCAATGAGCAGTTCTTC
d_gene: NA; v_gene: TRBV7-9; abundance: many; j_gene: TRBJ2-6; CDR3aa: CASSARGTGANVLTF; CDR3nt: TGTGCCAGCAGCGCTAGGGGTACTGGGGCCAACGTCCTGACTTTC
d_gene: NA; v_gene: TRBV7-3; abundance: many; j_gene: TRBJ2-7; CDR3aa: CASSLTTDYEQYF; CDR3nt: TGTGCCAGCAGCTTAACTACGGACTACGAGCAGTACTTC
d_gene: NA; v_gene: TRBV5-1; abundance: many; j_gene: TRBJ1-1; CDR3aa: CASSWGGSGNTEAFF; CDR3nt: TGCGCCAGCAGCTGGGGGGGGAGTGGGAACACTGAAGCTTTCTTT
d_gene: TRBD1; v_gene: TRBV7-3; abundance: many; j_gene: TRBJ2-3; CDR3aa: CASSLTGGTDTQYF; CDR3nt: TGTGCCAGCAGCTTGACAGGGGGCACAGATACGCAGTATTTT
d_gene: NA; v_gene: TRBV4-2; abundance: NA; j_gene: TRBJ2-1; CDR3aa: CASTHAGWGAEYNEQFF; CDR3nt: TGTGCCAGCACCCATGCTGGCTGGGGAGCGGAATACAATGAGCAGTTCTTC
d_gene: NA; v_gene: TRBV29-1; abundance: many; j_gene: TRBJ2-1; CDR3aa: CSASSEFDYNEQFF; CDR3nt: TGCAGCGCGTCGAGCGAGTTCGACTACAATGAGCAGTTCTTC
d_gene: NA; v_gene: TRBV6-1; abundance: many; j_gene: TRBJ1-6; CDR3aa: CASSSTDRNSPLHF; CDR3nt: TGTGCCAGCAGTTCGACAGACAGGAATTCACCCCTCCACTTT
d_gene: TRBD1; v_gene: TRBV28; abundance: many; j_gene: TRBJ1-2; CDR3aa: CASSMTGGTYGYTF; CDR3nt: TGTGCCAGCAGCATGACAGGGGGAACCTATGGCTACACCTTC
d_gene: TRBD1; v_gene: TRBV7-2; abundance: NA; j_gene: TRBJ2-1; CDR3aa: CASSLVRTGEGDEQFF; CDR3nt: TGTGCCAGCAGCTTAGTCAGGACAGGGGAGGGCGATGAGCAGTTCTTC
d_gene: TRBD1; v_gene: TRBV29-1; abundance: many; j_gene: TRBJ2-3; CDR3aa: CSARTTGVRDTQYF; CDR3nt: TGCAGCGCCCGGACCACAGGGGTGAGAGATACGCAGTATTTT
d_gene: TRBD2; v_gene: TRBV12-3/TRBV12-4; abundance: many; j_gene: TRBJ2-1; CDR3aa: CASSRRTSGEADEQFF; CDR3nt: TGTGCCAGCAGCCGCCGGACTAGCGGAGAGGCCGATGAGCAGTTCTTC
d_gene: NA; v_gene: TRBV2; abundance: once; j_gene: TRBJ2-5; CDR3aa: CASSERRGGYGETQYF; CDR3nt: TGTGCCAGCAGTGAAAGGAGAGGTGGCTACGGAGAGACCCAGTACTTC
d_gene: NA; v_gene: TRBV12-3/TRBV12-4; abundance: many; j_gene: TRBJ2-5; CDR3aa: CASSLNLWSGQGRETQHF; CDR3nt: TGTGCCAGCAGTTTAAACCTGTGGTCTGGGCAGGGGCGAGAGACCCAGCACTTC
d_gene: TRBD1; v_gene: TRBV20-1; abundance: many; j_gene: TRBJ2-7; CDR3aa: CSAPGQVNYEQYF; CDR3nt: TGCAGTGCCCCGGGACAGGTGAACTACGAGCAGTACTTC
d_gene: NA; v_gene: TRBV12-3/TRBV12-4; abundance: many; j_gene: TRBJ2-7; CDR3aa: CASTLGQTSSSF; CDR3nt: TGTGCCAGCACCCTTGGGCAGACGAGCAGTAGCTTC
d_gene: NA; v_gene: TRBV18; abundance: NA; j_gene: TRBJ2-5; CDR3aa: CASSPADGLQEAQYF; CDR3nt: TGTGCCAGCTCACCCGCCGACGGGCTCCAAGAGGCCCAGTACTTC
d_gene: NA; v_gene: TRBV2; abundance: many; j_gene: TRBJ2-2; CDR3aa: CASRTTTYTGELFF; CDR3nt: TGTGCCAGCAGGACCACCACATACACCGGGGAGCTGTTTTTT
d_gene: NA; v_gene: TRBV30; abundance: NA; j_gene: TRBJ2-7; CDR3aa: CAWSVGSYEQNF; CDR3nt: TGTGCCTGGAGTGTAGGGTCCTACGAGCAGAACTTC
d_gene: TRBD1; v_gene: TRBV7-9; abundance: few; j_gene: TRBJ1-1; CDR3aa: CASSSWTGGNTEAFF; CDR3nt: TGTGCCAGCAGCTCATGGACAGGAGGGAACACTGAAGCTTTCTTT
d_gene: TRBD1; v_gene: TRBV11-2; abundance: NA; j_gene: TRBJ1-4; CDR3aa: CASSFTWTGRVATNEKLFF; CDR3nt: TGTGCCAGCAGTTTTACGTGGACAGGTCGAGTTGCAACTAATGAAAAACTGTTTTTT
d_gene: NA; v_gene: TRBV2; abundance: many; j_gene: TRBJ2-3; CDR3aa: CASSRWRETDTQYF; CDR3nt: TGTGCCAGCAGTCGCTGGAGGGAGACAGATACGCAGTATTTT
d_gene: NA; v_gene: TRBV29-1; abundance: few; j_gene: TRBJ1-3; CDR3aa: CSVTRTETKNTIYF; CDR3nt: TGCAGCGTTACAAGGACAGAAACTAAAAACACCATATATTTT
d_gene: NA; v_gene: TRBV5-4; abundance: few; j_gene: TRBJ1-1; CDR3aa: CASSLGLRFTPTEAFF; CDR3nt: TGTGCCAGCAGCTTGGGGCTGCGATTTACCCCTACTGAAGCTTTCTTT
d_gene: NA; v_gene: TRBV5-4; abundance: many; j_gene: TRBJ2-7; CDR3aa: CASSLGRDRSYEQYF; CDR3nt: TGTGCCAGCAGCTTGGGCAGGGACCGCTCCTACGAGCAGTACTTC
d_gene: TRBD1; v_gene: TRBV29-1; abundance: many; j_gene: TRBJ1-1; CDR3aa: CSVGRGGTEAFF; CDR3nt: TGCAGCGTCGGCAGGGGGGGTACTGAAGCTTTCTTT